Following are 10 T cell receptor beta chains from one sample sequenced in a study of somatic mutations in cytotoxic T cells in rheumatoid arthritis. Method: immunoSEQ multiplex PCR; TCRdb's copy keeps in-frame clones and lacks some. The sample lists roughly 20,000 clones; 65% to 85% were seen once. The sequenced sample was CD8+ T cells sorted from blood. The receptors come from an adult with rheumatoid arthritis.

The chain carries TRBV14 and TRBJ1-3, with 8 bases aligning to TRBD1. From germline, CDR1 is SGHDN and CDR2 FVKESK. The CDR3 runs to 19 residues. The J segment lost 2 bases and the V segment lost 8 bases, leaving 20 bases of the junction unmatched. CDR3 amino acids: CASADITQGAGGTGNTIYF. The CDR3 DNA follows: TGTGCCAGCGCGGACATAACTCAGGGGGCGGGGGGGACTGGAAACACCATATATTTT.

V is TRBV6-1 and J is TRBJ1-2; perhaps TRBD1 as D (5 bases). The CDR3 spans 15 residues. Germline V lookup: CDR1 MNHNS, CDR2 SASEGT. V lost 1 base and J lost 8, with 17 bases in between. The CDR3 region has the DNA TGTGCCAGCAGTGAAGGGGACGAGGTTATGCGAGGCTACACCTTC. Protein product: CASSEGDEVMRGYTF.

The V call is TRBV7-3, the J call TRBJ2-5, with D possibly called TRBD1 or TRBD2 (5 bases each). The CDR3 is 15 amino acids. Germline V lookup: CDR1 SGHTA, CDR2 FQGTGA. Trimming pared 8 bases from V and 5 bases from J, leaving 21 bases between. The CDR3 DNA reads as TGTGCCAGCTCAGCCGATGGGGGTGGTCGTGAGACCCAGTACTTC. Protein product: CASSADGGGRETQYF.

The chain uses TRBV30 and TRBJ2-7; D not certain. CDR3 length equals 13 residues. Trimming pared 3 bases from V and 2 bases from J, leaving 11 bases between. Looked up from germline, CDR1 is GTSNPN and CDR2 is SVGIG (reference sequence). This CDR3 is CAWSYLHPYEQYF. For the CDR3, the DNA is TGTGCCTGGAGCTACCTCCACCCCTACGAGCAGTACTTC.

The CDR3 here is CASSEGQSNYGYTF. Here the CDR3 DNA reads TGTGCCAGCAGTGAAGGACAGAGTAACTATGGCTACACCTTC. This sequence joins TRBV2 and TRBJ1-2; tentatively, D is TRBD1 (5 bases). Germline CDR1 reads SNHLY; CDR2 reads FYNNEI. The CDR3 is made up of 14 amino acids. V was cut by 1 base and J by 1 base, with 7 bases left in between.

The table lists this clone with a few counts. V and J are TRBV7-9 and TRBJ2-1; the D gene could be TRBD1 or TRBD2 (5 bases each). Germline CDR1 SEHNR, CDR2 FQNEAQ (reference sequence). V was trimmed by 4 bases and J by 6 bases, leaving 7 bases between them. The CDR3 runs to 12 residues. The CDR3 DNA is TGTGCCAGCAGCTCAGGGAGCAATGAGCAGTTCTTC. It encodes CASSSGSNEQFF.

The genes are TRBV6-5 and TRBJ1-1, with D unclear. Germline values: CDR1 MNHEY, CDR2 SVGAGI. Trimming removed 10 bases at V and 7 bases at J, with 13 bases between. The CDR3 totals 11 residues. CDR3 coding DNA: TGTGCCATCAAAACCGACGGTGAAGCTTTCTTT. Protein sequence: CAIKTDGEAFF.

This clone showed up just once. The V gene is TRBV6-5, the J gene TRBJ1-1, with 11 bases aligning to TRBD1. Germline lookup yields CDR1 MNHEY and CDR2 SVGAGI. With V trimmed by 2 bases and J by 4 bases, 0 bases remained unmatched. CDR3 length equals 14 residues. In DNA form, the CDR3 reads TGTGCCAGCAGTTACGGGACAGGGGGCACTGAAGCTTTCTTT. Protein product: CASSYGTGGTEAFF.

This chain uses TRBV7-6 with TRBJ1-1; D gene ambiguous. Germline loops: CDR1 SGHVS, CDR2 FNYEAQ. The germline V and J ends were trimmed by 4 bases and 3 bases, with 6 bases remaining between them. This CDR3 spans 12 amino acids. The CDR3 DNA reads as TGTGCCAGCAGCTACCGGGACACTGAAGCTTTCTTT. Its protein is CASSYRDTEAFF.

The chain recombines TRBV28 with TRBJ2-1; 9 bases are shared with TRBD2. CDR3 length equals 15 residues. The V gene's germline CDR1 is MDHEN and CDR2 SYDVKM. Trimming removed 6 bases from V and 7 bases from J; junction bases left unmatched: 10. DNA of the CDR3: TGTGCCAGCAGGGACAGCGGGGGGTCTTGGAATGAGCAGTTCTTC. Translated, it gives CASRDSGGSWNEQFF.